Listed below are T cell receptor beta chains from one sample, sequenced in a study of cytomegalovirus exposure and HLA in healthy donors. Produced via immunoSEQ multiplex PCR; TCRdb's table is partial and in-frame only. The sample carries 65,000 to 90,000 clones, less than 80% recorded once. The specimen sequenced was PBMCs. All receptors derive from a man aged 25-45 years in good health and CMV-seronegative. CDR3s include the opening cysteine and the closing phenylalanine or tryptophan. Fields, in order: J gene, V gene, clone size, D gene, CDR3 protein, CDR3 DNA. D genes are given only for firm matches. Not all rows give a size; the values are once, few, many and, for expanded clones, a class.

TRBJ2-7	TRBV7-5	.	.	CARSLKGRDSAYEQYF	TGTGCCAGAAGCTTAAAGGGGAGGGATTCAGCCTACGAGCAGTACTTC
TRBJ1-5	TRBV6-5	.	TRBD1	CASSSRTGNYQPQHF	TGTGCCAGCAGTTCCCGGACAGGGAACTATCAGCCCCAGCATTTT
TRBJ1-2	TRBV7-2	.	.	CASSLGAERGYTF	TGTGCCAGCAGCTTAGGAGCTGAGCGTGGCTACACCTTC
TRBJ2-5	TRBV7-9	once	TRBD2	CASSSRQYSGETQYF	TGTGCCAGCAGCTCCAGACAGTATAGCGGGGAGACCCAGTACTTC
TRBJ2-7	TRBV29-1	.	TRBD2	CSVESGRGLDYEQYF	TGCAGCGTTGAGTCGGGGAGGGGACTTGACTACGAGCAGTACTTC
TRBJ2-2	TRBV6-5	few	TRBD1	CASSRGQPTTGELFF	TGTGCCAGCAGCCGGGGACAGCCCACTACCGGGGAGCTGTTTTTT
TRBJ1-1	TRBV4-2	few	.	CASSRGEAYEAFF	TGTGCCAGCAGCCGAGGTGAAGCTTACGAAGCTTTCTTT
TRBJ2-5	TRBV19	.	TRBD2	CASSIRGLAGDETQYF	TGTGCCAGTAGTATACGGGGACTAGCGGGAGACGAGACCCAGTACTTC
TRBJ1-1	TRBV7-9	.	.	CASSLTGRDAFF	TGTGCCAGCAGCTTAACTGGGAGGGATGCTTTCTTT
TRBJ1-1	TRBV11-2	.	.	CASSLDRRGTEAFF	TGTGCCAGCAGCTTGGATAGAAGGGGAACTGAAGCTTTCTTT
TRBJ1-1	TRBV2	.	.	CATKFSGLNTEAFF	TGTGCCACCAAATTCAGCGGCTTGAACACTGAAGCTTTCTTT
TRBJ2-6	TRBV6-1	medium-sized	.	CASSESTGANVLTF	TGTGCCAGCAGTGAAAGCACGGGGGCCAACGTCCTGACTTTC
TRBJ1-6	TRBV6-5	.	TRBD1	CASRSGTGFSPLHF	TGTGCCAGCAGGTCCGGGACAGGGTTCTCACCCCTCCACTTT
TRBJ2-7	TRBV4-3	.	TRBD2	CASSQAPVGAGGPREQYF	TGCGCCAGCAGCCAAGCCCCGGTGGGAGCGGGGGGGCCCCGGGAGCAGTACTTC
TRBJ2-4	TRBV5-6	.	.	CAGTLDTQNIQYF	TGTGCCGGCACTCTGGACACCCAAAACATTCAGTACTTC
TRBJ2-7	TRBV5-6	.	.	CASSLGPEQYF	TGTGCCAGCAGCTTGGGGCCCGAGCAGTACTTC
TRBJ1-5	TRBV2	.	.	CASRLQGLDQPQHF	TGTGCCAGCAGGCTACAGGGATTAGATCAGCCCCAGCATTTT
TRBJ2-5	TRBV5-4	.	TRBD1	CASSLRQGRGETQYF	TGTGCCAGCAGCTTGAGACAGGGGCGAGGAGAGACCCAGTACTTC
TRBJ2-1	TRBV12-5	.	TRBD2	CASGLYSSGMGNEQFF	TGTGCTAGTGGTTTGTATTCTAGCGGGATGGGCAATGAGCAGTTCTTC
TRBJ1-5	TRBV19	few	.	CASTDSYQPQHF	TGTGCCAGCACGGACAGTTATCAGCCCCAGCATTTT
TRBJ1-6	TRBV4-1	few	.	CASSPGRAGWNSPLHF	TGCGCCAGCAGCCCCGGACGAGCAGGGTGGAATTCACCCCTCCACTTT
TRBJ1-5	TRBV30	.	TRBD1	CAWSPDRGNQPQHF	TGTGCCTGGAGCCCTGACAGGGGCAATCAGCCCCAGCATTTT
TRBJ2-7	TRBV6-6	.	TRBD2	CASSKGSGGSYEQYF	TGTGCCAGCAGCAAGGGGAGCGGGGGCTCCTACGAGCAGTACTTC
TRBJ2-6	TRBV6-5	.	.	CASTQAGANVLTF	TGTGCCAGCACCCAGGCCGGGGCCAACGTCCTGACTTTC
TRBJ1-2	TRBV9	.	TRBD1	CASSVSRDRGRETF	TGTGCCAGCAGCGTATCCCGGGACAGGGGGCGTGAGACCTTC
TRBJ2-5	TRBV4-2	few	.	CASRQGLSNVGETQYF	TGTGCCAGCAGACAAGGACTATCCAACGTGGGAGAGACCCAGTACTTC
TRBJ2-3	TRBV5-1	.	.	CASSFPSTDTQYF	TGCGCCAGCAGCTTCCCGAGCACAGATACGCAGTATTTT
TRBJ2-2	TRBV5-6	.	.	CASSLSKAATNTGELFF	TGTGCCAGCAGCTTATCTAAGGCGGCCACGAACACCGGGGAGCTGTTTTTT